The 26 T cell receptor beta chains below were found in one sample sequenced in a study of shared clonotypes between healthy human individuals. Naivety among CD8 cells was defined by CD45RO negativity and positive CCR7 selection, thereby excluding terminally differentiated effector memory CD45RA+ cells. The method was immunoSEQ multiplex PCR; TCRdb's version includes in-frame clones alone and lacks a portion of them. The data contain roughly 2,000,000 clones, just over 90% of them seen just once; the ten biggest clones take up approximately 1.7%. The sample was naive CD8+ T cells from PBMCs. The origin of the receptors is a man aged 18 to 29 in good health. Some clones in this sample may be carry-over from other donors' samples.

The chain recombines TRBV9 with TRBJ1-2, with D unclear. V lost 3 bases, J lost 8 bases, and 14 bases lay in between. Germline CDR1 SGDLS, CDR2 YYNGEE. This CDR3 comprises 13 residues. CDR3 nucleotides: TGTGCCAGCAGCGCGCAAGATCTATGGGGCTACACCTTC. Its translation: CASSAQDLWGYTF.

The genes are TRBV7-6 and TRBJ2-2; the D gene is possibly TRBD2 (6 bases). Germline-derived CDR1 and CDR2 are SGHVS and FNYEAQ. The length of the CDR3 is 16 residues. V was shortened by 5 bases and J by 6 bases, with 19 bases between the two germline ends. The CDR3 sequence is CASSQLPLTSSGELFF. CDR3 nucleotide sequence: TGTGCCAGCAGCCAATTGCCCCTTACTAGCTCCGGGGAGCTGTTTTTT. The complete variable domain, with remaining parts taken from reference TRBV7-6 and TRBJ2-2, reads GAGVSQSPRYKVTKRGQDVALRCDPISGHVSLYWYRQALGQGPEFLTYFNYEAQQDKSGLPNDRFSAERPEGSISTLTIQRTEQRDSAMYRCASSQLPLTSSGELFFGEGSRLTVL.

In regard to this clone: The same CDR3 also results from other DNA sequences found in this sample. This chain joins TRBV6-4 and TRBJ2-3; 7 nucleotides line up with TRBD2. Germline values: CDR1 MRHNA, CDR2 SNTAGT. The CDR3 spans 15 residues. V shed 0 bases and J 4 bases; nucleotides not matched to a gene: 4. The chain's CDR3 is CASSDSGGRADTQYF. Here the CDR3 DNA reads TGTGCCAGCAGTGACTCAGGAGGGAGGGCAGATACGCAGTATTTT.

With respect to this clone: Additional DNA sequences in this sample encode the identical CDR3. V and J are TRBV7-9 and TRBJ1-2, with a weak D call TRBD1 (5 bases). Germline V gene data show CDR1 as SEHNR and CDR2 as FQNEAQ (reference sequence). CDR3 length equals 14 residues. Trimming took off 0 bases at V and 4 bases at J, with 9 bases between the two ends. CDR3 coding DNA: TGTGCCAGCAGCTTAGCCGGGACGGCCTATGGCTACACCTTC. Its translation: CASSLAGTAYGYTF.

This clone appeared once. The CDR3 here is CASSGTDEQYF. CDR3 DNA: TGTGCCAGCAGCGGGACAGACGAGCAGTACTTC. The V gene is TRBV7-9, the J gene TRBJ2-7; TRBD1 agrees at 7 bases. V was clipped by 5 bases and J by 5 bases; unmatched bases: 0. The germline V gene encodes CDR1 SEHNR and CDR2 FQNEAQ (reference sequence). The CDR3 spans 11 residues.

The V call is TRBV19, the J call TRBJ2-1, with 14 nucleotides matching TRBD2. There are 16 residues in the CDR3. Trimming at V came to 4 bases and at J to 5 bases, leaving 4 bases not matched to a gene. Germline-derived CDR1 and CDR2 are LNHDA and SQIVND (reference sequence). CDR3 region: CASSRGLAGGHNEQFF. As DNA, the CDR3 is TGTGCCAGTAGTAGAGGACTAGCGGGAGGCCACAATGAGCAGTTCTTC.

The J gene is TRBJ1-3, the V gene TRBV28; a possible D gene is TRBD1 (5 bases). Trimming shortened V by 8 bases and J by 9 bases, and 23 bases separated the two germline ends. The CDR3 is made up of 15 amino acids. Germline V gene data show CDR1 as MDHEN and CDR2 as SYDVKM. The CDR3: CASRLGGRGGATIYF. CDR3 DNA: TGTGCCAGCCGCCTCGGGGGACGAGGCGGCGCCACCATATATTTT.

The V gene is TRBV6-6, the J gene TRBJ1-5; 8 positions agree with TRBD1. Trimming at V came to 7 bases and at J to 5 bases, leaving 10 bases not matched to a gene. Germline V gives CDR1 MNHNY, CDR2 SVGAGI (reference sequence). The CDR3 spans 15 residues. The CDR3, as DNA: TGTGCCAGCACCTTGACAGGGGAAGGGTATCAGCCCCAGCATTTT. It yields the protein CASTLTGEGYQPQHF.

This clone turned up a few times. CDR3 sequence reads: CAISPGQGAPNTEAFF. The CDR3 nucleotides read TGTGCCATCAGCCCGGGACAGGGGGCCCCGAACACTGAAGCTTTCTTT. The V and J genes are TRBV10-3 and TRBJ1-1; 12 bases align to TRBD1. The germline V gene has CDR1 ENHRY and CDR2 SYGVKD. V lost 6 bases to trimming and J lost 1 base; unmatched junction nucleotides: 6. The CDR3 contains 16 residues.

The chain combines TRBV9 with TRBJ2-1; D call uncertain. Deletions cut 3 bases from V and 3 bases from J, with 7 bases between. This CDR3 is 13 amino acids long. Germline CDR1 SGDLS, CDR2 YYNGEE. CDR3 amino acids: CASSAASYNEQFF. In DNA form, the CDR3 reads TGTGCCAGCAGCGCCGCTAGCTACAATGAGCAGTTCTTC.

The sample holds one count of this clone. The CDR3 region has the DNA TGTGCCAGCAGTTACTCGACTGAGGGGTTTAGCTACGAGCAGTACTTC. It codes for CASSYSTEGFSYEQYF. V is TRBV6-5 and J is TRBJ2-7; D may be TRBD1 or TRBD2 (5 bases each). Trimming shortened V by 0 bases and J by 3 bases, and 15 bases separated the two germline ends. This CDR3 has 16 residues. Germline V lookup: CDR1 MNHEY, CDR2 SVGAGI.

CDR3 amino acids: CASKVASSYEQYF. The CDR3 DNA is TGTGCCAGCAAAGTGGCGAGCTCCTACGAGCAGTACTTC. This chain connects TRBV6-5 to TRBJ2-7; unclear D gene. The CDR3 spans 13 residues. Trimming pared 7 bases from V and 0 bases from J, leaving 10 bases between. The germline gives CDR1 MNHEY, CDR2 SVGAGI.

The CDR3 reads CSVEGTPSSGNTIYF. DNA of the CDR3: TGCAGCGTTGAGGGGACGCCGAGCTCTGGAAACACCATATATTTT. The rearrangement links TRBV29-1 to TRBJ1-3; TRBD1 might be the D (5 bases). CDR3 length: 15 amino acids. The V end was cut by 3 bases, the J end by 0 bases, with 12 bases between. CDR1 and CDR2 from the germline V gene are SQVTM and ANQGSEA.

The rearrangement uses TRBV29-1 and TRBJ2-7; TRBD2 matches at 11 bases. Germline CDR1 SQVTM, CDR2 ANQGSEA. The CDR3 consists of 15 residues. J gave up 3 bases and V 3 bases, and 7 bases lay outside the gene matches. The CDR3 is CSVEELAGVFYEQYF. CDR3 DNA: TGCAGCGTTGAGGAACTAGCGGGAGTATTCTACGAGCAGTACTTC.

As regards this clone: The sample holds other DNA sequences that translate to the same CDR3. The chain employs TRBV27 and TRBJ1-1; D is perhaps TRBD1 (6 bases). V lost 2 bases and J lost 0, with 7 bases in between. CDR1 and CDR2 (germline): MNHEY, SMNVEV (reference sequence). The CDR3 totals 14 residues. The CDR3 loop is CASSLQGMNTEAFF. DNA for the CDR3: TGTGCCAGCAGTTTACAGGGGATGAACACTGAAGCTTTCTTT.

This chain connects TRBV7-9 to TRBJ1-3; D ambiguous. Trimming stripped 1 base from V and 0 bases from J, with 13 bases between. CDR3 size: 17 residues. Germline V gives CDR1 SEHNR, CDR2 FQNEAQ (reference sequence). The CDR3, as DNA: TGTGCCAGCAGCTTAGAGAGGCCGACGTTCTCTGGAAACACCATATATTTT. This sequence encodes CASSLERPTFSGNTIYF. Based on the CDR3 plus reference TRBV7-9 and TRBJ1-3, the full variable domain is DTGVSQNPRHKITKRGQNVTFRCDPISEHNRLYWYRQTLGQGPEFLTYFQNEAQLEKSRLLSDRFSAERPKGSFSTLEIQRTEQGDSAMYLCASSLERPTFSGNTIYFGEGSWLTVV.

The chain combines TRBV6-5 with TRBJ1-2; D is possibly TRBD1 (5 bases). CDR1 and CDR2 from the germline V gene are MNHEY and SVGAGI. CDR3 length: 16 amino acids. The germline V and J ends were trimmed by 0 bases and 1 base, with 12 bases remaining between them. This chain's CDR3 is CASSYSIGALNYGYTF. CDR3 bases: TGTGCCAGCAGTTACTCGATAGGGGCTCTTAACTATGGCTACACCTTC.

This chain joins TRBV6-5 and TRBJ2-2; no clear D. V was clipped by 3 bases and J by 1 base, with 6 bases between them. Germline V gives CDR1 MNHEY, CDR2 SVGAGI. CDR3 length equals 14 residues. DNA for the CDR3: TGTGCCAGCAGTTATTGGGTGAACACCGGGGAGCTGTTTTTT. Translation gives CASSYWVNTGELFF.

The chain carries TRBV5-4 and TRBJ2-3; perhaps TRBD1 as D (6 bases). The V and J ends lost 0 bases and 0 bases respectively, with 14 bases between them. CDR3 length equals 17 residues. Per the germline V gene, CDR1 is SGHNT and CDR2 is YYREEE (reference sequence). The CDR3 DNA is TGTGCCAGCAGCTTGGCGACAGGTTACTCTAGCACAGATACGCAGTATTTT. Its protein product is CASSLATGYSSTDTQYF.

This clone is a singleton in its sample. The genes are TRBV2 and TRBJ2-7, with a tentative D call TRBD2 (5 bases). Germline CDR1 SNHLY, CDR2 FYNNEI. The CDR3 covers 16 residues. V was clipped by 4 bases and J by 0 bases, with 16 bases between them. The CDR3 DNA is TGTGCCAGCAGTGCCCTATCGGGGTCCCTCTCCTACGAGCAGTACTTC. Its protein is CASSALSGSLSYEQYF.

This clone was recorded a few times. The chain combines TRBV27 with TRBJ1-2, with D possibly being TRBD1 (5 bases). Trimming cost V 5 bases and J 5 bases, with 12 bases left between them. This CDR3 has 13 amino acids. Germline V CDR1 and CDR2: MNHEY, SMNVEV (reference sequence). CDR3 sequence: CASSTTEGYGYTF. The CDR3 bases are TGTGCCAGCAGTACGACAGAGGGTTATGGCTACACCTTC.

V is TRBV11-2 and J is TRBJ2-1; D is ambiguous. Germline V gives CDR1 SGHAT, CDR2 FQNNGV. V was shortened by 1 base and J by 1 base, with 11 bases between the two germline ends. CDR3 length: 16 residues. Written as DNA, the CDR3 is TGTGCCAGCAGCTTAGGAGTTCTAGAGTCCTACAATGAGCAGTTCTTC. Translated: CASSLGVLESYNEQFF.

A word on this clone: This same CDR3 is encoded by further DNA sequences in the sample. The chain employs TRBV7-9 and TRBJ1-5; D is perhaps TRBD1 (6 bases). The germline V gene encodes CDR1 SEHNR and CDR2 FQNEAQ (reference sequence). This CDR3 comprises 13 residues. Trimming shortened V by 3 bases and J by 7 bases, and 10 bases separated the two germline ends. The CDR3 here is CASSLGRGQPQHF. DNA of the CDR3: TGTGCCAGCAGCTTGGGAAGGGGGCAGCCCCAGCATTTT.

The chain uses TRBV10-3 and TRBJ2-3; D is unresolved. Germline V gives CDR1 ENHRY, CDR2 SYGVKD. Trimming took 0 bases from V and 4 from J, leaving 14 bases between them. This CDR3 is 16 amino acids long. The CDR3 reads CAISESVAYPPDTQYF. DNA for the CDR3: TGTGCCATCAGTGAGTCGGTAGCATACCCCCCAGATACGCAGTATTTT.

The V call is TRBV28, the J call TRBJ2-3; tentative D call: TRBD1 (6 bases). V lost 3 bases and J 0 bases, leaving 10 bases between the germline ends. This CDR3 has 15 residues. CDR1 and CDR2 (germline): MDHEN, SYDVKM. CDR3 sequence reads: CASSLTGQSTDTQYF. CDR3 coding DNA: TGTGCCAGCAGTTTGACAGGCCAAAGCACAGATACGCAGTATTTT.

This chain uses TRBV19 with TRBJ2-1, with TRBD2 matching 8 bases. Germline lookup yields CDR1 LNHDA and CDR2 SQIVND (reference sequence). The CDR3 runs 15 residues. With V trimmed by 7 bases and J by 6 bases, 11 bases remained unmatched. CDR3: CASKPTSGGANEQFF. The CDR3 DNA is TGTGCCAGTAAACCCACTAGCGGAGGGGCCAATGAGCAGTTCTTC.